This is a list of T cell receptor beta chains from one sample in a study of Ad26.COV2.S vaccination and SARS-CoV-2 variants. TCRdb's table, derived via immunoSEQ multiplex PCR, lists solely in-frame clones and lacks some. The sample has roughly 400,000 clones; around 91% are singletons. Source: peripheral blood, taken in a trial of Ad26.COV2.S vaccine versus placebo. The receptors were sampled from a person aged 18-65 years who received the Ad26.COV2.S COVID-19 vaccine or a placebo. Both conserved end residues are part of each CDR3. A D gene is named only where the DNA matches it firmly. Not all rows give a size; the values are once, few, many and, for expanded clones, a class.

clone size,V gene,D gene,J gene,CDR3 protein,CDR3 DNA
-,TRBV28,TRBD1,TRBJ2-7,CASSLPGQGSYEQYF,TGTGCCAGCAGTTTACCCGGACAGGGTTCCTACGAGCAGTACTTC
-,TRBV18,-,TRBJ1-1,CASSPSGNEAFF,TGTGCCAGCTCACCGTCGGGTAATGAAGCTTTCTTT
-,TRBV28,TRBD1,TRBJ2-5,CASSPRQGETQYF,TGTGCCAGCAGCCCGAGACAGGGAGAGACCCAGTACTTC
-,TRBV19,-,TRBJ2-7,CASSIGRAYEQYF,TGTGCCAGTAGTATCGGCAGAGCCTACGAGCAGTACTTC
-,TRBV19,-,TRBJ1-5,CASSPQGLDQPQHF,TGTGCCAGTAGTCCCCAGGGGCTCGATCAGCCCCAGCATTTT
-,TRBV7-2,-,TRBJ2-5,CASSLGSDSAETQYF,TGTGCCAGCAGCTTAGGCTCCGACTCGGCGGAGACCCAGTACTTC
-,TRBV19,TRBD1,TRBJ1-2,CASTHVGGTEYGYTF,TGTGCCAGTACTCATGTAGGGGGGACAGAGTATGGCTACACCTTC
few,TRBV10-3,-,TRBJ2-2,CAISDGGRGAGELFF,TGTGCCATCAGTGACGGGGGGCGAGGGGCCGGGGAGCTGTTTTTT
-,TRBV27,-,TRBJ2-7,CASSLQGAKTYEQYF,TGTGCCAGCAGTTTACAAGGGGCCAAAACCTACGAGCAGTACTTC
-,TRBV27,TRBD2,TRBJ2-1,CASRRTSGATYNEQFF,TGTGCCAGCAGACGGACTAGCGGGGCCACCTACAATGAGCAGTTCTTC
-,TRBV7-6,TRBD2,TRBJ2-1,CASSLSSGRYNEQFF,TGTGCCAGCAGCTTAAGTAGCGGGAGATACAATGAGCAGTTCTTC
-,TRBV5-1,TRBD1,TRBJ2-7,CASSLRTGTYEQYF,TGCGCCAGCAGCTTGAGGACAGGGACATACGAGCAGTACTTC
-,TRBV18,TRBD2,TRBJ2-1,CASSRKAGTYNEQFF,TGTGCCAGCTCTAGGAAAGCGGGAACTTACAATGAGCAGTTCTTC
-,TRBV19,-,TRBJ1-2,CASSWGENYGYTF,TGTGCCAGTAGTTGGGGCGAAAACTATGGCTACACCTTC
-,TRBV5-4,TRBD2,TRBJ2-3,CASSLRREADTQYF,TGTGCCAGCAGCTTGCGGCGGGAGGCAGATACGCAGTATTTT
once,TRBV19,TRBD1,TRBJ1-2,CASRRQGNYGYTF,TGTGCCAGTAGAAGACAGGGAAACTATGGCTACACCTTC
-,TRBV6-5,-,TRBJ1-1,CASQGVYTEAFF,TGTGCCAGCCAAGGGGTTTACACTGAAGCTTTCTTT
-,TRBV6-5,-,TRBJ2-7,CASKVTGPSSYEQYF,TGTGCCAGCAAAGTTACCGGCCCTAGCTCCTACGAGCAGTACTTC
-,TRBV6-2/TRBV6-3,-,TRBJ2-3,CASSPLSDTQYF,TGTGCCAGCAGTCCCCTCTCCGATACGCAGTATTTT
once,TRBV27,-,TRBJ1-1,CASSFGREPPEYTEAFF,TGTGCCAGCAGTTTTGGGAGGGAGCCGCCTGAGTACACTGAAGCTTTCTTT
-,TRBV5-1,-,TRBJ2-1,CASTLKDSYNEQFF,TGCGCCAGCACCCTTAAAGACTCCTACAATGAGCAGTTCTTC
once,TRBV2,-,TRBJ1-2,CASSVRTADGYTF,TGTGCCAGCAGTGTTAGAACTGCGGATGGCTACACCTTC
-,TRBV5-6,-,TRBJ2-5,CASSLAGETQYF,TGTGCCAGCAGCTTGGCGGGAGAGACCCAGTACTTC
-,TRBV28,TRBD1,TRBJ2-7,CASRNRGLNPYEQYF,TGTGCCAGTCGTAATAGGGGGCTGAACCCCTACGAGCAGTACTTC
once,TRBV6-1,TRBD2,TRBJ2-2,CASSGTSGRAIGELFF,TGTGCCAGCAGTGGGACTAGCGGGAGAGCTATCGGGGAGCTGTTTTTT
-,TRBV9,TRBD1,TRBJ1-2,CASSVASQGASEGYTF,TGTGCCAGCAGCGTAGCAAGTCAGGGGGCAAGTGAAGGCTACACCTTC
-,TRBV29-1,-,TRBJ2-1,CSVTLARSRSYNEQFF,TGCAGCGTCACCTTAGCTCGGAGCCGCTCCTACAATGAGCAGTTCTTC
-,TRBV6-5,-,TRBJ1-1,CASTGMGGLNTEAFF,TGTGCCAGCACGGGAATGGGTGGGTTGAACACTGAAGCTTTCTTT
-,TRBV5-1,-,TRBJ2-6,CASSPDGSRTGANVLTF,TGCGCCAGCAGCCCGGACGGGAGTAGAACTGGGGCCAACGTCCTGACTTTC
once,TRBV23-1,TRBD1,TRBJ2-5,CASSQNPRGQGKHRETQYF,TGCGCCAGCAGTCAAAATCCCCGGGGACAGGGGAAACATAGAGAGACCCAGTACTTC
-,TRBV5-1,-,TRBJ2-2,CASSSQAGELFF,TGCGCCAGCAGCTCTCAGGCCGGGGAGCTGTTTTTT
-,TRBV2,-,TRBJ2-7,CASSWTAASYEQYF,TGTGCCAGCAGTTGGACGGCCGCCTCCTACGAGCAGTACTTC
-,TRBV10-3,TRBD2,TRBJ2-1,CAAGAAGGYNEQFF,TGTGCCGCAGGGGCGGCGGGAGGGTACAATGAGCAGTTCTTC
-,TRBV27,TRBD1,TRBJ1-6,CASMNRGLISPLHF,TGTGCCAGCATGAACAGGGGGCTTATTTCACCCCTCCACTTT
-,TRBV2,TRBD1,TRBJ1-4,CASSEEGTGNEKLFF,TGTGCCAGCAGTGAAGAAGGGACAGGGAATGAAAAACTGTTTTTT
once,TRBV7-3,-,TRBJ2-3,CASSPGLSTDTQYF,TGTGCCAGCAGCCCGGGACTTAGCACAGATACGCAGTATTTT
-,TRBV7-9,-,TRBJ1-2,CASSLAANYGYTF,TGTGCCAGCAGCTTAGCAGCTAACTATGGCTACACCTTC
once,TRBV10-2,-,TRBJ1-4,CASSEVRNEKLFF,TGCGCCAGCAGTGAGGTCAGGAATGAAAAACTGTTTTTT
-,TRBV10-1,-,TRBJ2-7,CASGDTTYEQYF,TGCGCCAGCGGCGACACCACCTACGAGCAGTACTTC
few,TRBV5-4,TRBD2,TRBJ2-5,CASSQSGSETQYF,TGTGCCAGCAGCCAAAGCGGGAGTGAGACCCAGTACTTC
-,TRBV30,-,TRBJ1-4,CAWSVGAARKLFF,TGTGCCTGGAGTGTAGGAGCCGCCCGAAAACTGTTTTTT
-,TRBV5-1,-,TRBJ1-1,CASSLQGNTEAFF,TGCGCCAGCAGCTTACAGGGGAACACTGAAGCTTTCTTT
-,TRBV6-5,-,TRBJ2-7,CASSFGLPYEQYF,TGTGCCAGCAGTTTCGGTCTACCCTACGAGCAGTACTTC
-,TRBV9,-,TRBJ2-5,CASRAVAETQYF,TGTGCCAGCAGAGCAGTAGCGGAGACCCAGTACTTC
-,TRBV7-9,TRBD2,TRBJ2-3,CASSELAGGLTHTQYF,TGTGCCAGCAGTGAACTAGCGGGAGGCCTTACACATACGCAGTATTTT